This entry is about one T cell receptor beta chain. What it recognizes is unknown. The data originate from a study of cytomegalovirus exposure and HLA in healthy donors. The wider study: Across 350 to 500 genotyped donors, around 82% landed in the Caucasian-associated ancestry cluster. Overall study results and limits: Cytomegalovirus association was listed for around 180 TCR beta chains. According to an earlier analysis, most TCR beta V segments yielded productive rearrangements about 87% or about 30% of the time. Researchers had no immune exposure information except CMV serostatus available.

60 Vbeta and 13 Jbeta primers were used in PCR. Clones were sequenced by immunoSEQ multiplex PCR, and TCRdb holds only the in-frame ones, with some missing. Of approximately 88,000 clones listed, around 78% are singletons. The material sequenced was PBMCs. This TCR was recovered from a man younger than 30 in good health and CMV-seropositive.

The CDR3: CASRTPGQGGEKLFF. The CDR3 DNA reads TGTGCCAGCAGGACCCCGGGACAGGGCGGTGAAAAACTGTTTTTT. The chain couples TRBV25-1 to TRBJ1-4, with 9 bases identical to TRBD1. J was trimmed by 7 bases and V by 6 bases; bases with no gene match: 9. This CDR3 has 15 residues. Germline CDR1 reads MGHDK; CDR2 reads SYGVNS.